This TCR beta chain was captured by sequencing in a study of OX40 agonist ivuxolimab in advanced cancers. Study context: Ivuxolimab was delivered to patients intravenously every 2 weeks at doses spanning 0.01 to 10 mg/kg. Dose-escalation cases comprised hepatocellular carcinoma, melanoma, renal cell or head and neck cancer. In three patients, partial responses were observed, one with hepatocellular carcinoma and two with cutaneous melanoma. Points from the study as a whole: The authors did not determine the antigen specificity of the expanded peripheral T cells.

Germline assignment: CDR1 SGHKS and CDR2 YYEKEE (reference sequence). The CDR3 is made up of 12 amino acids. Trimming took 2 bases from V and 7 from J, leaving 9 bases between them. As concerns this clone: Its specificity is not known.

The data were produced by immunoSEQ multiplex PCR, yet TCRdb's version contains in-frame clones alone and is incomplete. There are around 6,000 clones in the sample; about 86% occur only once, and around 23% lies in the top ten. The sequence derives from an adult with an advanced solid tumor such as melanoma, head and neck, liver or kidney cancer. The source material was CD4+ or CD8+ T cells sorted from blood, sampled in a trial of the OX40 agonist ivuxolimab. The gene calls are TRBV5-5 and TRBJ1-2, with D perhaps TRBD1 (6 bases). DNA for the CDR3: TGTGCCAGCAGCTTAGGGGGAGGTGGCTACACCTTC. Protein: CASSLGGGGYTF.